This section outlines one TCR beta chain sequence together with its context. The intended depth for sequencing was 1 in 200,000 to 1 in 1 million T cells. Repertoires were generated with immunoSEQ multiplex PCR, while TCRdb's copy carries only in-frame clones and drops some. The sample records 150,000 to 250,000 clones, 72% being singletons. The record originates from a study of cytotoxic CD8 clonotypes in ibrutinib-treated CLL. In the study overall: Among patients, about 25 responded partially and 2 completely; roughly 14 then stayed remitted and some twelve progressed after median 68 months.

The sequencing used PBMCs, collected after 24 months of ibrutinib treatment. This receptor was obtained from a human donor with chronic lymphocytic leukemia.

As DNA, the CDR3 is TGCGCCAGCAGCCAAGATTCTCCTTTACTAGCGGGTCCCCGAGGCACCGGGGAGCTGTTTTTT. Translation: CASSQDSPLLAGPRGTGELFF. V gene TRBV4-1 combines with J gene TRBJ2-2; TRBD2 agrees at 9 bases. V lost 0 bases to trimming and J lost 4 bases; unmatched junction nucleotides: 18. The length of the CDR3 is 21 residues. Looked up from germline, CDR1 is MGHRA and CDR2 is YSYEKL.